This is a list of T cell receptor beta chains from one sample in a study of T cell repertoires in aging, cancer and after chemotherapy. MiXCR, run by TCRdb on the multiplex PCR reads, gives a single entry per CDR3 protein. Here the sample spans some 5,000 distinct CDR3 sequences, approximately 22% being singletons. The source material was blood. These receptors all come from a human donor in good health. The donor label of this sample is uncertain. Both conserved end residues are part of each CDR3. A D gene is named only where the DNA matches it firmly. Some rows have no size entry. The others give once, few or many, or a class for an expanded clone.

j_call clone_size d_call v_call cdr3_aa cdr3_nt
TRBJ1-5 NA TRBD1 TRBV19 CASSVAGGGQPQHF TGTGCCAGTAGTGTCGCAGGGGGAGGTCAGCCCCAGCATTTT
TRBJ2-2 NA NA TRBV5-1 CASSLAPTGRITGELFF TGCGCCAGCAGCTTGGCCCCGACAGGGAGGATCACCGGGGAGCTGTTTTTT
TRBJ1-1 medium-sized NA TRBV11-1 CASTVSNTEAFF TGTGCCAGCACAGTGTCGAACACTGAAGCTTTCTTT
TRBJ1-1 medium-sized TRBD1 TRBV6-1 CASTQGALLTEAFF TGTGCCAGCACACAGGGGGCGCTTTTGACTGAAGCTTTCTTT
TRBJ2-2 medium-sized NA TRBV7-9 CASSLDLNTGELFF TGTGCCAGCAGTCTGGATCTTAACACCGGGGAGCTGTTTTTT
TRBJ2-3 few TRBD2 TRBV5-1 CASRTSGGVRDTQYF TGCGCCAGCAGGACTAGCGGGGGTGTTCGAGATACGCAGTATTTT
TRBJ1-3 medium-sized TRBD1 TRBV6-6 CASSYRDRGLFYSGNTIYF TGTGCCAGCAGTTACAGGGACAGGGGGCTTTTTTACTCTGGAAACACCATATATTTT
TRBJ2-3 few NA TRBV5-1 CASSLGGGYTQYF TGCGCCAGCAGCTTGGGAGGGGGTTATACGCAGTATTTT
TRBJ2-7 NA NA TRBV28 CASSLWGYEQYF TGTGCCAGCAGTTTGTGGGGCTACGAGCAGTACTTC
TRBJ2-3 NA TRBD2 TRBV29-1 CSVDGGDTGGARTQYF TGCAGCGTTGATGGGGGGGACACCGGGGGGGCAAGGACGCAGTATTTT